These T cell receptor beta chains were read from a single sample in a study of blood T cell repertoires in COVID-19. Method: immunoSEQ multiplex PCR; TCRdb's copy keeps in-frame clones and lacks some. The table shows around 180,000 clones, with roughly nine tenths occurring only once. The sequencing sample was made of PBMCs or T cells enriched from blood (not recorded which). These receptors all stem from a woman between 40 and 55 years old with acute COVID-19. Each CDR3 is given with its conserved first and last residue. The D gene is left open where the match is weak. Size is stated for part of the rows, as once, few or many counts, or as a class when the clone is expanded.

clone_size: NA
j_call: TRBJ1-6
v_call: TRBV11-2
d_call: NA
cdr3_nt: TGTGCCAGCACCCTTAGTAGCGGGTTAGGATCACCCCTCCACTTT
cdr3_aa: CASTLSSGLGSPLHF

clone_size: NA
j_call: TRBJ2-5
v_call: TRBV30
d_call: TRBD2
cdr3_nt: TGTGCCTGGAGTGCCGGGTTCAGCGGGAGGGCCGACGAGACCCAGTACTTC
cdr3_aa: CAWSAGFSGRADETQYF

clone_size: NA
j_call: TRBJ1-4
v_call: TRBV4-2
d_call: NA
cdr3_nt: TGTGCCAGCAGCCAAGCGCGCCAGGGTCCTGAAAAACTGTTTTTT
cdr3_aa: CASSQARQGPEKLFF

clone_size: once
j_call: TRBJ2-1
v_call: TRBV30
d_call: TRBD2
cdr3_nt: TGTGCCTCCCTGGGACTAGCAGGCTTCCTGAATGAGCAGTTCTTC
cdr3_aa: CASLGLAGFLNEQFF

clone_size: NA
j_call: TRBJ2-1
v_call: TRBV4-1
d_call: TRBD2
cdr3_nt: TGCGCCAGCAGCCAAACTAGCGGGGGCAGGGATGAGCAGTTCTTC
cdr3_aa: CASSQTSGGRDEQFF

clone_size: once
j_call: TRBJ1-6
v_call: TRBV7-9
d_call: NA
cdr3_nt: TGTGCCAGCAGCTTATACCCCAGCTCCTATAATTCACCCCTCCACTTT
cdr3_aa: CASSLYPSSYNSPLHF

clone_size: NA
j_call: TRBJ2-1
v_call: TRBV27
d_call: TRBD2
cdr3_nt: TGTGCCAGCAGACTAGCGGGAGGGCCAGGTCTGTATAATGAGCAGTTCTTC
cdr3_aa: CASRLAGGPGLYNEQFF

clone_size: few
j_call: TRBJ2-3
v_call: TRBV2
d_call: TRBD2
cdr3_nt: TGTGCCAGCAGTGTACGGGAGGTGGATACGCAGTATTTT
cdr3_aa: CASSVREVDTQYF

clone_size: NA
j_call: TRBJ1-6
v_call: TRBV2
d_call: TRBD1
cdr3_nt: TGTGCCAGCAGTAAGACAGGGAATTCACCCCTCCACTTT
cdr3_aa: CASSKTGNSPLHF

clone_size: NA
j_call: TRBJ1-6
v_call: TRBV5-4
d_call: NA
cdr3_nt: TGTGCCAGCAGCTTCGGCGGATTTAATTCACCCCTCCACTTT
cdr3_aa: CASSFGGFNSPLHF

clone_size: NA
j_call: TRBJ2-1
v_call: TRBV5-5
d_call: NA
cdr3_nt: TGTGCCAGCAGCTTGGTTAACTACCTCGAGCAGTTCTTC
cdr3_aa: CASSLVNYLEQFF

clone_size: NA
j_call: TRBJ1-5
v_call: TRBV30
d_call: TRBD1
cdr3_nt: TGTGCCTGGAGTGTGGGACAGAGCAATCAGCCCCAGCATTTT
cdr3_aa: CAWSVGQSNQPQHF

clone_size: NA
j_call: TRBJ2-5
v_call: TRBV27
d_call: NA
cdr3_nt: TGTGCCAGCAGCCGGGGCAGGGGCGGAGAGACCCAGTACTTC
cdr3_aa: CASSRGRGGETQYF

clone_size: NA
j_call: TRBJ2-2
v_call: TRBV7-2
d_call: TRBD2
cdr3_nt: TGTGCCAGCAGCTTAGAAGCGGGAGGGCCGTGGGGGGAGCTGTTTTTT
cdr3_aa: CASSLEAGGPWGELFF

clone_size: once
j_call: TRBJ2-3
v_call: TRBV19
d_call: TRBD2
cdr3_nt: TGTGCCAGTAATGGACGGGCTAGCGGAGCCACAGATACGCAGTATTTT
cdr3_aa: CASNGRASGATDTQYF

clone_size: NA
j_call: TRBJ1-2
v_call: TRBV9
d_call: TRBD1
cdr3_nt: TGTGCCAGCAGCGTAGAACAGGGGGTCGGGTATGGCTACACCTTC
cdr3_aa: CASSVEQGVGYGYTF

clone_size: NA
j_call: TRBJ1-2
v_call: TRBV14
d_call: NA
cdr3_nt: TGTGCCAGCAGCCAAGGGACCGGGACATTTTTCTACACCTTC
cdr3_aa: CASSQGTGTFFYTF

clone_size: NA
j_call: TRBJ1-1
v_call: TRBV13
d_call: NA
cdr3_nt: TGTGCCAGCACCCTAGCAGCTGAAGCTTTCTTT
cdr3_aa: CASTLAAEAFF

clone_size: NA
j_call: TRBJ1-2
v_call: TRBV19
d_call: TRBD1
cdr3_nt: TGTGCCAGTAGTATGACAGGGTATGGCTACACCTTC
cdr3_aa: CASSMTGYGYTF

clone_size: NA
j_call: TRBJ2-7
v_call: TRBV19
d_call: NA
cdr3_nt: TGTGCCAGTTCCGTTAGCCCGATAACCTACGAGCAGTACTTC
cdr3_aa: CASSVSPITYEQYF

clone_size: NA
j_call: TRBJ1-2
v_call: TRBV4-2
d_call: TRBD1
cdr3_nt: TGTGCCAGCAGCGACTTGACAGGGGGCAACTATGGCTACACCTTC
cdr3_aa: CASSDLTGGNYGYTF

clone_size: NA
j_call: TRBJ2-1
v_call: TRBV28
d_call: NA
cdr3_nt: TGTGCCAGCAGTTTGGGGCAAACCTACAATGAGCAGTTCTTC
cdr3_aa: CASSLGQTYNEQFF

clone_size: once
j_call: TRBJ2-5
v_call: TRBV18
d_call: NA
cdr3_nt: TGTGCCAGCTCACCTAGAGGAGGACAGCTACAAGAGACCCAGTACTTC
cdr3_aa: CASSPRGGQLQETQYF

clone_size: NA
j_call: TRBJ2-3
v_call: TRBV11-3
d_call: TRBD2
cdr3_nt: TGTGCCAGCAGCCGTAGCGGGGGAAGGGATACGCAGTATTTT
cdr3_aa: CASSRSGGRDTQYF

clone_size: once
j_call: TRBJ1-1
v_call: TRBV18
d_call: NA
cdr3_nt: TGTGCCAGCTCACCATGGGGGCTGGACACTGAAGCTTTCTTT
cdr3_aa: CASSPWGLDTEAFF

clone_size: NA
j_call: TRBJ2-2
v_call: TRBV5-1
d_call: NA
cdr3_nt: TGCGCCAGCAGCCATTATGGGGGCGAGGGCACCGGGGAGCTGTTTTTT
cdr3_aa: CASSHYGGEGTGELFF

clone_size: once
j_call: TRBJ1-2
v_call: TRBV3-1/TRBV3-2
d_call: TRBD1
cdr3_nt: TGTGCCAGCAGCCAAGCGACAGGGGGCTTAAGAGGCTATGGCTACACCTTC
cdr3_aa: CASSQATGGLRGYGYTF

clone_size: NA
j_call: TRBJ1-3
v_call: TRBV2
d_call: NA
cdr3_nt: TGTGCCGTCCGAGGGGGGGGAACTCATGGAAACACCATATATTTT
cdr3_aa: CAVRGGGTHGNTIYF

clone_size: NA
j_call: TRBJ1-4
v_call: TRBV5-1
d_call: TRBD1
cdr3_nt: TGCGCCAGCAGCTCAGGGACAGGGGGGAATGAAAAACTGTTTTTT
cdr3_aa: CASSSGTGGNEKLFF

clone_size: NA
j_call: TRBJ2-3
v_call: TRBV7-9
d_call: NA
cdr3_nt: TGTGCCAGCAGCCGGGGACACAACACAGATACGCAGTATTTT
cdr3_aa: CASSRGHNTDTQYF

clone_size: NA
j_call: TRBJ2-1
v_call: TRBV7-9
d_call: TRBD1
cdr3_nt: TGTGCCAGCAGCTTGGGGACAGGCCACGCGATGTACAATGAGCAGTTCTTC
cdr3_aa: CASSLGTGHAMYNEQFF

clone_size: NA
j_call: TRBJ2-1
v_call: TRBV9
d_call: NA
cdr3_nt: TGTGCCAGCAGCGCCCGTTCCGGGGAGTGGGAGAGGAGGAATGAGCAGTTCTTC
cdr3_aa: CASSARSGEWERRNEQFF

clone_size: NA
j_call: TRBJ1-5
v_call: TRBV2
d_call: NA
cdr3_nt: TGTGCCAGCAGGCGAGCAGGCTTTAGCAATCAGCCCCAGCATTTT
cdr3_aa: CASRRAGFSNQPQHF

clone_size: NA
j_call: TRBJ2-3
v_call: TRBV5-1
d_call: NA
cdr3_nt: TGCGCCAGCAGCTTGGGACACGAAACAGATACGCAGTATTTT
cdr3_aa: CASSLGHETDTQYF

clone_size: NA
j_call: TRBJ1-1
v_call: TRBV3-1/TRBV3-2
d_call: NA
cdr3_nt: TGTGCCAGCAGCCAAGATAGGGGACTCTACACTGAAGCTTTCTTT
cdr3_aa: CASSQDRGLYTEAFF

clone_size: NA
j_call: TRBJ2-1
v_call: TRBV7-2
d_call: TRBD2
cdr3_nt: TGTGCCAGCAGCTTAGAGGGGCTAGCGGGAGGTCGTGAGCAGTTCTTC
cdr3_aa: CASSLEGLAGGREQFF

clone_size: NA
j_call: TRBJ2-5
v_call: TRBV7-6
d_call: TRBD2
cdr3_nt: TGTGCCAGCAGCTTAGAAGGTTCGGGAGGGCCGGGGGAGACCCAGTACTTC
cdr3_aa: CASSLEGSGGPGETQYF

clone_size: NA
j_call: TRBJ2-2
v_call: TRBV19
d_call: NA
cdr3_nt: TGTGCCAGTAGTATTTTGGCAGATCCCACCGGGGAGCTGTTTTTT
cdr3_aa: CASSILADPTGELFF

clone_size: NA
j_call: TRBJ2-7
v_call: TRBV4-3
d_call: NA
cdr3_nt: TGCGCCAGCAGCCATACCCTGCGACAGGCCAGGGGTTACGAGCAGTACTTC
cdr3_aa: CASSHTLRQARGYEQYF

clone_size: NA
j_call: TRBJ1-5
v_call: TRBV5-1
d_call: NA
cdr3_nt: TGCGCCAGCAGCTTGGCCGGGTATAGCAATCAGCCCCAGCATTTT
cdr3_aa: CASSLAGYSNQPQHF

clone_size: NA
j_call: TRBJ2-7
v_call: TRBV5-4
d_call: TRBD2
cdr3_nt: TGTGCCAGCAGCTTGGGGCACGCTAGCGGACTACGGGAGCAGTACTTC
cdr3_aa: CASSLGHASGLREQYF

clone_size: NA
j_call: TRBJ1-1
v_call: TRBV12-3/TRBV12-4
d_call: NA
cdr3_nt: TGTGCCAGCAGTTTCCAGGTGAACACTGAAGCTTTCTTT
cdr3_aa: CASSFQVNTEAFF

clone_size: NA
j_call: TRBJ1-2
v_call: TRBV5-1
d_call: TRBD1
cdr3_nt: TGCGCCAGCAGCCCAAGGACAGGAACTAACTATGGCTACACCTTC
cdr3_aa: CASSPRTGTNYGYTF

clone_size: NA
j_call: TRBJ2-1
v_call: TRBV7-6
d_call: NA
cdr3_nt: TGTGCCAGCAGCTTGGCCCTTGGGGGGAGCTCCTACAATGAGCAGTTCTTC
cdr3_aa: CASSLALGGSSYNEQFF

clone_size: NA
j_call: TRBJ1-2
v_call: TRBV9
d_call: TRBD1
cdr3_nt: TGTGCCAGCAGTTACCCGGGACAGGGTGGCTATGGCTACACCTTC
cdr3_aa: CASSYPGQGGYGYTF

clone_size: NA
j_call: TRBJ2-6
v_call: TRBV3-1/TRBV3-2
d_call: TRBD2
cdr3_nt: TGTGCCAGCAGCCCCCGTTCTCTAGCGGGTAGTACTGGGGCCAACGTCCTGACTTTC
cdr3_aa: CASSPRSLAGSTGANVLTF

clone_size: NA
j_call: TRBJ2-1
v_call: TRBV7-2
d_call: TRBD2
cdr3_nt: TGTGCCAGCAGCTCCACAGGACTAGTAGGTAATGAGCAGTTCTTC
cdr3_aa: CASSSTGLVGNEQFF

clone_size: NA
j_call: TRBJ2-7
v_call: TRBV1
d_call: NA
cdr3_nt: TGCACCAGCAGCCTTTTTTCCGGGGGTTCCTACGAGCAGTACTTC
cdr3_aa: CTSSLFSGGSYEQYF